This TCR beta chain was identified in a study of CD8 T cells in Susac syndrome. This CDR3 has 13 residues. Trimming pared 7 bases from V and 1 base from J, leaving 9 bases between. Random hexamers were used to reverse transcribe roughly 0.5 to 1 ug of RNA. Using its own MiXCR run on the immunoSEQ multiplex PCR reads, TCRdb lists one record per CDR3 protein. The table has just over 150,000 distinct CDR3 sequences, 85% to 95% seen once. Sample: CD8+ T cells from PBMCs. This clonotype was sampled from a human donor with multiple sclerosis. This sequence joins TRBV12-3 or TRBV12-4 and TRBJ2-3; a possible D gene is TRBD2 (5 bases). As DNA, the CDR3 is TGTGCCAGCATGGGAGACCGCACAGATACGCAGTATTTT. Encoded protein: CASMGDRTDTQYF.